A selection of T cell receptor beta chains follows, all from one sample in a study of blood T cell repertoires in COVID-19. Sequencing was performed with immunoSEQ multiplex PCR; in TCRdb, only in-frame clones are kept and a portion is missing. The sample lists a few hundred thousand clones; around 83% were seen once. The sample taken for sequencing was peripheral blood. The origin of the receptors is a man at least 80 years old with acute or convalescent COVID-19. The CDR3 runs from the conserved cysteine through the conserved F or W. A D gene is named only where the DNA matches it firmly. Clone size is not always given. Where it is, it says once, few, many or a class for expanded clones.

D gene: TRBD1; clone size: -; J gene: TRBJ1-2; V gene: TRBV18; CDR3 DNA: TGTGCCAGCTCACCACCTATATCTGGGGGACAGGGACCTTTAAACTATGGCTACACCTTC; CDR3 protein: CASSPPISGGQGPLNYGYTF
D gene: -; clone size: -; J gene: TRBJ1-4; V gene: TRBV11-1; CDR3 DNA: TGTGCCAGCAGCTTAGCCGGTTCACCAAGTGAAAAACTGTTTTTT; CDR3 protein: CASSLAGSPSEKLFF
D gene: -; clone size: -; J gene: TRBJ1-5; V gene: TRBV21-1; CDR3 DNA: TGTGCCAGCAGCAAACACAGGGGGGCAGGGGGTCAGCCCCAGCATTTT; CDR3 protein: CASSKHRGAGGQPQHF
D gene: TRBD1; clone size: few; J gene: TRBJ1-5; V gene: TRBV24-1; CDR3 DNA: TGTGCCACCAGTGATGGCGGACAGGGTAATCAGCCCCAGCATTTT; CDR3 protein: CATSDGGQGNQPQHF
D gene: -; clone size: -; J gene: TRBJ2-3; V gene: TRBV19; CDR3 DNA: TGTGCCAGTAGCGAGCCTACAGATACGCAGTATTTT; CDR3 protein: CASSEPTDTQYF
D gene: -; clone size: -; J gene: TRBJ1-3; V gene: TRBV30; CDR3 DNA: TGTGCCTGGAGGTACAGTAGCTCTGGAAACACCATATATTTT; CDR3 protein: CAWRYSSSGNTIYF
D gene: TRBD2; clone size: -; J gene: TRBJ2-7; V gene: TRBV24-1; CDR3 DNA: TGTGCCACCAGTGCCAGGACTAGCGACGAGCAGTACTTC; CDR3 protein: CATSARTSDEQYF
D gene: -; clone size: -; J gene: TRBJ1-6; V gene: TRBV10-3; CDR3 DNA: TGTGCCATCAGTGAGGGTGAGGTTTCACCCCTCCACTTT; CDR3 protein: CAISEGEVSPLHF
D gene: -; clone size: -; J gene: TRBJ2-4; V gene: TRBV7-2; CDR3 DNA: TGTGCCAGCAGCTTAGGGGTCGCGGGAGCCAAAAACATTCAGTACTTC; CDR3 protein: CASSLGVAGAKNIQYF
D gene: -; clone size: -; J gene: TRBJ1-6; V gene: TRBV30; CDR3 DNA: TGTGCCTGGAGAGACCGGGGATGGAGATATAATTCACCCCTCCACTTT; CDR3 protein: CAWRDRGWRYNSPLHF
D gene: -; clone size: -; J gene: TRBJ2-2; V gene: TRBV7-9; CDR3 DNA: TGTGCCAGCAGCTTTGGAACAGGACGCTTCGGCACCGGGGAGCTGTTTTTT; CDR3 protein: CASSFGTGRFGTGELFF
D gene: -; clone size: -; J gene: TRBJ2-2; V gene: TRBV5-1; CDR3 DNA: TGCGCCAGCAGCTTCTCGGCCAGGACCGGGGAGCTGTTTTTT; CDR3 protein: CASSFSARTGELFF
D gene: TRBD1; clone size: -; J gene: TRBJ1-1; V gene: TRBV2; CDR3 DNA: TGTGCCAGCAGACTCCGGACAGGGGGCACTGAAGCTTTCTTT; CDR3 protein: CASRLRTGGTEAFF
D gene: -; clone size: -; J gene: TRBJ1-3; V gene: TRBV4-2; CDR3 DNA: TGTGCCAGCAACCGTGGGGCTGTGGGGGGAAACACCATATATTTT; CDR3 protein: CASNRGAVGGNTIYF
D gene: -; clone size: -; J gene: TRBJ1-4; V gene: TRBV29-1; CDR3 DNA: TGCAGCATTAACAGGGTAATGGAACTGTTTTTT; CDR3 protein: CSINRVMELFF
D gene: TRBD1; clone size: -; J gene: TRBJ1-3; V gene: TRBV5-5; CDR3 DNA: TGTGCCAGCAGCTTGGTCCCCGGGGACAGGGTGAACACCATATATTTT; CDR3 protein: CASSLVPGDRVNTIYF
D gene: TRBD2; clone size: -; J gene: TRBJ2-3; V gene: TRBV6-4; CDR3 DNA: TGTGCCAGCAGTGCGAACGGGGGGTCCGCGGATACGCAGTATTTT; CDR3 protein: CASSANGGSADTQYF
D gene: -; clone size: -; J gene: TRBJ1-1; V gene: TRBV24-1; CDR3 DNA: TGTGCCACCAGTGCCTTAACAGGGAACACTGAAGCTTTCTTT; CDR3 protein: CATSALTGNTEAFF
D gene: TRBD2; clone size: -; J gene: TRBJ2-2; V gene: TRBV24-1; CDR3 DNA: TGTGCCATCAGTGGGCCTAGCGGGAGGAACACCGGGGAGCTGTTTTTT; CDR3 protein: CAISGPSGRNTGELFF
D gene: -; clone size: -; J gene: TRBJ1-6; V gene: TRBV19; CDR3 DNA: TGTGCCAGTAGTAGGGGGGAATTAGATAATTCACCCCTCCACTTT; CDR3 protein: CASSRGELDNSPLHF
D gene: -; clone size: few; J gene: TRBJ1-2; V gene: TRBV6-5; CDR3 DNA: TGTGCCAGCAGCCCCGCCGGGACATATGGCTACACCTTC; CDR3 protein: CASSPAGTYGYTF
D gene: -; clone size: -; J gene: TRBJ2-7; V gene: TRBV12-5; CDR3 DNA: TGTGCTAGTGCCTACTACGAGCAGTACTTC; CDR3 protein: CASAYYEQYF
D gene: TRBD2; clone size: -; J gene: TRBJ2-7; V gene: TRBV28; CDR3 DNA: TGTGCCACCCGCGGGGGGGGCTCCTACGAGCAGTACTTC; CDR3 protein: CATRGGGSYEQYF
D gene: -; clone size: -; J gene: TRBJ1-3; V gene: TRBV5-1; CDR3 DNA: TGTGCCAGCAGCCCAACCAGGGGCAGCTCTGGAAACACCATATATTTT; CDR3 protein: CASSPTRGSSGNTIYF
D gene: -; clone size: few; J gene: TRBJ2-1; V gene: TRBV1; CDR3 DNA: TGCACCAGCAGCCAAGATTTGGCGGGGGTCAATGAGCAGTTCTTC; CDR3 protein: CTSSQDLAGVNEQFF
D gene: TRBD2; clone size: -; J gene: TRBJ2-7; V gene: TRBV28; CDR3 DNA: TGTGCCAGCACTCCGCCCGTAACTAGCGGGAGGGAGCAGTACTTC; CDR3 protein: CASTPPVTSGREQYF
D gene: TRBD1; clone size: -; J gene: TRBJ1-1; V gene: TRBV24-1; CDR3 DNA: TGTGCCACCAGTGCAGGGGGCGCAAATACTGAAGCTTTCTTT; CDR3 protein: CATSAGGANTEAFF
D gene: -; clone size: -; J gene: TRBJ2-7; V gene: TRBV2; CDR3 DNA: TGTGCCAGCAAGCTGCGGACTCAGAGCTCCTACGAGCAGTACTTC; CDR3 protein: CASKLRTQSSYEQYF
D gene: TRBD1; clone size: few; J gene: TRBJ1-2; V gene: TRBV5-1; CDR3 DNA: TGCGCCAGCAGAGAGACAGGGGCGGACTATGGCTACACCTTC; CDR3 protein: CASRETGADYGYTF
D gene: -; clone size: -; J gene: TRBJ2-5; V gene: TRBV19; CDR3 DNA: TGTGCCAGTAGTCCCCGGGCCACAGGGACGGGAGAGACCCAGTACTTC; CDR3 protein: CASSPRATGTGETQYF
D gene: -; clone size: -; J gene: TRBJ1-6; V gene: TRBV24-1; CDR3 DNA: TGTGCCACCAGTGACAGCTCGAGGCATCCACCCCTCCACTTT; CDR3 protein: CATSDSSRHPPLHF
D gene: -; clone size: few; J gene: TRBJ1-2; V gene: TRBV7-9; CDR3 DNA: TGTGCCAGCAGCCACTCACCTGATAACTATGGCTACACCTTC; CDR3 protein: CASSHSPDNYGYTF
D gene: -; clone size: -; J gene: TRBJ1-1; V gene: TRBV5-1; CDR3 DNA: TGCGCCAGCAGCTTGGCCCCCGACGGGACTGAAGCTTTCTTT; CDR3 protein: CASSLAPDGTEAFF
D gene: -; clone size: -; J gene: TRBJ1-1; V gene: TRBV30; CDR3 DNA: TGTGCCTGGAGTCACAGAAACACTGAAGCTTTCTTT; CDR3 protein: CAWSHRNTEAFF
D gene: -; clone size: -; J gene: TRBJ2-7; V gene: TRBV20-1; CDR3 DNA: TGCAGTGCTAGAGACACTTACGAGCAGTACTTC; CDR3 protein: CSARDTYEQYF
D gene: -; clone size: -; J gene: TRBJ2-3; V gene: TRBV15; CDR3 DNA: TGTGCCACCAGCAGGTCCCTATTGTCGGTCCCCACAGATACGCAGTATTTT; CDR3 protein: CATSRSLLSVPTDTQYF
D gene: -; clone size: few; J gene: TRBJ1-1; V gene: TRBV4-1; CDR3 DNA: TGCGCCAGCAGCCTGAGGGAGGCTCCGTTACAAAACACTGAAGCTTTCTTT; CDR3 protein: CASSLREAPLQNTEAFF
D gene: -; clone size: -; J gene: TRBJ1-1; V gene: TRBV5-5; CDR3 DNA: TGTGCCAGCAGCTTGCGTCCCACTGAAGCTTTCTTT; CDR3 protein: CASSLRPTEAFF
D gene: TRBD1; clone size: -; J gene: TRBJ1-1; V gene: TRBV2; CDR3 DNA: TGTGCCAGCAGTGAACGTGACAGGGTCGTCCCTGAAGCTTTCTTT; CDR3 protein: CASSERDRVVPEAFF
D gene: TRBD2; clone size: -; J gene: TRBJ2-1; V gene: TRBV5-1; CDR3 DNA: TGCGCCAGCAGCTTGGACCCGGGACTAGCTTACAATGAGCAGTTCTTC; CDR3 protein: CASSLDPGLAYNEQFF
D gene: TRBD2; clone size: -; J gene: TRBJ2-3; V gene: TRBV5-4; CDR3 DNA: TGTGCCAGCCGGGGGGGATATACGCAGTATTTT; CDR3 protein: CASRGGYTQYF
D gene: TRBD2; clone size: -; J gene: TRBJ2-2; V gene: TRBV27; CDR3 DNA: TGTGCCAGCAGTTTTCTAGCGGGCCCGCCCCGGGAGCTGTTTTTT; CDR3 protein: CASSFLAGPPRELFF
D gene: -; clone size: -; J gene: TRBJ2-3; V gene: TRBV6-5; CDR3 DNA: TGTGCCAGCAGTTACTCACCGAAGGGGACAGATACGCAGTATTTT; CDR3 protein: CASSYSPKGTDTQYF
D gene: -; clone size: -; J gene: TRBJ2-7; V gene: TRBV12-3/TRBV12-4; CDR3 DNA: TGTGCCAGCAGTTCATTTTACGAGCAGTACTTC; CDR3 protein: CASSSFYEQYF
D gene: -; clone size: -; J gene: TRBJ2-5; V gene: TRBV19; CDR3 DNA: TGTGCCAGTAGTATAATGCAGCTGTTCCACGGGGTGCAGAGCAACCAAGAGACCCAGTACTTC; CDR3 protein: CASSIMQLFHGVQSNQETQYF
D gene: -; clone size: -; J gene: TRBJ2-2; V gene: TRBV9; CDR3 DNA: TGTGCCAGCAGCGGGCAGGGTGCGAACACCGGGGAGCTGTTTTTT; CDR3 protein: CASSGQGANTGELFF
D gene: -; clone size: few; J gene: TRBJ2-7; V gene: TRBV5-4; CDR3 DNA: TGTGCCAGCAGCTTGTTTCGGGATGGGGAGCAGTACTTC; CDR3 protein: CASSLFRDGEQYF
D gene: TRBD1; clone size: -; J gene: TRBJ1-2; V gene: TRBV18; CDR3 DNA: TGTGCCAGCTCACCAGGGACAGGGAATGGCTACACCTTC; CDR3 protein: CASSPGTGNGYTF
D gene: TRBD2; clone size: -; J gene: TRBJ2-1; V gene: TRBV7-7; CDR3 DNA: TGTGCCAGCAGCTTAGCACTAGCGGGACAGGATGAGCAGTTCTTC; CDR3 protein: CASSLALAGQDEQFF
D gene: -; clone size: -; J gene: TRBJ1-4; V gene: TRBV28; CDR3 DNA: TGTGCCAGCAGTTCCCTATTCAGGCTGTTTTTT; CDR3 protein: CASSSLFRLFF